The 31 T cell receptor beta chains reported below all come from one sample, sequenced in a study of OX40 agonist ivuxolimab in advanced cancers. The data were produced by immunoSEQ multiplex PCR, yet TCRdb's version contains in-frame clones alone and is incomplete. This table has some 60,000 clones, roughly nine tenths appearing once. The sequencing here drew on CD4+ or CD8+ T cells sorted from blood, taken in a trial of the OX40 agonist ivuxolimab. Source of these receptors: an adult with an advanced solid tumor such as melanoma, head and neck, liver or kidney cancer.

The chain joins TRBV27 to TRBJ1-5; the match to TRBD1 covers 9 bases. This CDR3 spans 14 amino acids. With V trimmed by 6 bases and J by 6 bases, 6 bases remained unmatched. The germline gives CDR1 MNHEY, CDR2 SMNVEV (reference sequence). The CDR3 region has the DNA TGTGCCAGCAGCGACACGGGACAGGGTCAGCCCCAGCATTTT. Its translation: CASSDTGQGQPQHF.

The rearrangement joins TRBV5-1 to TRBJ2-5; 7 bases agree with TRBD1. The CDR3 has 18 amino acids. Trimming took 4 bases from V and 5 from J; bases not matched to a gene: 20. Germline values: CDR1 SGHRS, CDR2 YFSETQ. The CDR3 bases are TGCGCCAGCAGCGAAAGGATCGGGGCAGGGGGAATTTATGAGACCCAGTACTTC. Amino acid sequence: CASSERIGAGGIYETQYF.

The rearrangement links TRBV7-3 to TRBJ2-5, with D perhaps TRBD1 or TRBD2 (5 bases each). CDR1 and CDR2 (germline): SGHTA, FQGTGA. The CDR3 extends over 13 amino acids. The V end lost 1 base, the J end lost 5 bases, and 8 bases lay between the germline ends. CDR3 in amino acids: CASSLRGRETQYF. CDR3 sequence (DNA): TGTGCCAGCAGCTTAAGGGGACGGGAGACCCAGTACTTC.

The rearrangement joins TRBV2 to TRBJ2-5; 12 bases map to TRBD2. Germline V gene lookup returns CDR1 SNHLY and CDR2 FYNNEI. J gave up 5 bases and V 6 bases, and 16 bases lay outside the gene matches. CDR3 length equals 18 residues. The CDR3 bases are TGTGCCAGCAGCGCCGGGACTAGCGGGCCGTTCCGCAGGGAGACCCAGTACTTC. Its translation: CASSAGTSGPFRRETQYF.

J is TRBJ2-7 and V is TRBV7-2, with 7 bases aligning to TRBD2. Per the germline V gene, CDR1 is SGHTA and CDR2 is FQGNSA. The V and J ends lost 5 bases and 6 bases, in that order; junction bases with no gene match: 13. CDR3 length: 15 residues. CDR3 residues: CASSGPGLGGLEQYF. The CDR3 region has the DNA TGTGCCAGCAGCGGTCCGGGACTGGGAGGGCTCGAGCAGTACTTC.

The rearrangement links TRBV6-5 to TRBJ1-6; TRBD1 might be the D (5 bases). This CDR3 comprises 14 residues. Germline CDR1 MNHEY, CDR2 SVGAGI. V lost 3 bases to trimming and J lost 10 bases, with 13 bases between them. The DNA of the CDR3 is TGTGCCAGCAGTTATGCGGATCCAGGGTCACCCCTCCACTTT. Protein: CASSYADPGSPLHF.

The genes are TRBV5-6 and TRBJ2-5; D is ambiguous. Germline lookup yields CDR1 SGHDT and CDR2 YYEEEE. Trimming stripped 2 bases from V and 2 bases from J, with 4 bases between. The CDR3 loop spans 12 amino acids. The CDR3 sequence is CASSFPQETQYF. CDR3 DNA: TGTGCCAGCAGCTTCCCGCAAGAGACCCAGTACTTC.

The chain couples TRBV13 to TRBJ2-3, with no clear D. This CDR3 spans 20 amino acids. CDR1 and CDR2 from the germline V gene are PRHDT and FYEKMQ (reference sequence). Trimming shortened V by 5 bases and J by 1 base, and 28 bases separated the two germline ends. Written as DNA, the CDR3 is TGTGCCAGCAGCGCCGGCCACTACCCCGGTGGGGATGATGGCACAGATACGCAGTATTTT. Translation gives CASSAGHYPGGDDGTDTQYF.

This clone was counted once. This chain links TRBV10-3 with TRBJ2-2; TRBD1 matches 10 bases. Germline V CDR1 and CDR2: ENHRY, SYGVKD. The trim removed 8 bases at V and 4 bases at J, leaving 4 bases unmatched. The length of the CDR3 is 14 residues. CDR3 protein: CAISGQGVTGELFF. CDR3 DNA: TGTGCCATCTCCGGACAGGGGGTCACCGGGGAGCTGTTTTTT.

V usage is TRBV7-2 and J usage is TRBJ2-7; tentatively, D is TRBD1 or TRBD2 (5 bases each). Trimming left V 2 bases short and J 6 bases short, with 17 bases between. Germline V gene sequence: CDR1 SGHTA, CDR2 FQGNSA. CDR3 length equals 15 residues. Written as DNA, the CDR3 is TGTGCCAGCAGCTTAACTTGGGACCTTGGGCGCGAGCAGTACTTC. Translation: CASSLTWDLGREQYF.

With respect to this clone: The germline gene is not matched at one end of the junction; a read error may be the cause. The gene calls are TRBV2 and TRBJ2-1; D is unclear. This CDR3 is 15 amino acids long. In germline, CDR1 is SNHLY, CDR2 FYNNEI. CDR3 nucleotide sequence: TGTGCCAGCAGTGAAGCTGCTAGTCATTACAACGAGCAGTTCTTC. It translates to CASSEAASHYNEQFF.

The chain combines TRBV10-3 with TRBJ2-5, with unresolved D. Trimming shortened V by 4 bases and J by 2 bases, and 8 bases separated the two germline ends. The germline V gene has CDR1 ENHRY and CDR2 SYGVKD. The CDR3 sequence is 13 residues long. The CDR3 loop reads CAISAPGQETQYF. In DNA form, the CDR3 reads TGTGCCATCAGTGCCCCAGGACAAGAGACCCAGTACTTC.

The chain links TRBV2 to TRBJ2-1; TRBD1 is a possible D gene (6 bases). CDR1 and CDR2 (germline): SNHLY, FYNNEI. The V end lost 4 bases, the J end lost 9 bases, and 13 bases lay between the germline ends. The CDR3 runs 13 residues. CDR3 loop: CASSGQAGGEQFF. The CDR3 nucleotides read TGTGCCAGCAGTGGACAGGCGGGTGGTGAGCAGTTCTTC.

The count of this clone is one. V usage is TRBV6-5 and J usage is TRBJ2-2; 7 bases map to TRBD1. Germline V gene lookup returns CDR1 MNHEY and CDR2 SVGAGI. CDR3 length: 16 amino acids. Trimming at V came to 0 bases and at J to 5 bases, leaving 6 bases not matched to a gene. The CDR3 loop is CASSYSRLDRTGELFF. The CDR3 DNA is TGTGCCAGCAGTTACTCGAGGTTGGACAGGACCGGGGAGCTGTTTTTT.

The genes are TRBV18 and TRBJ2-5; maybe TRBD1 (6 bases). CDR3 length equals 13 residues. V was trimmed by 8 bases and J by 0 bases, leaving 10 bases between them. Looked up from germline, CDR1 is KGHSH and CDR2 is LQKENI. The CDR3 protein is CASTWTDQETQYF. As DNA, the CDR3 is TGTGCCAGCACCTGGACAGACCAAGAGACCCAGTACTTC.

The chain is built from TRBV5-8 and TRBJ2-5, with 7 bases fitting TRBD1. The V gene's germline CDR1 is SGHTS and CDR2 YDEGEE. V was pared by 5 bases and J by 2 bases, with 9 bases of the junction left unmatched. This CDR3 has 15 residues. This CDR3 reads CASRRTGAAQETQYF. The CDR3 DNA sequence: TGTGCCAGCAGACGGACAGGCGCCGCGCAAGAGACCCAGTACTTC.

The genes are TRBV29-1 and TRBJ2-1; 7 nucleotides match TRBD2. The CDR3 consists of 14 residues. Germline lookup yields CDR1 SQVTM and CDR2 ANQGSEA. Trimming removed 8 bases from V and 1 base from J; junction bases left unmatched: 8. The CDR3 protein is CSSLSGNSYNEQFF. In DNA form, the CDR3 reads TGCAGCTCCCTCAGCGGGAATTCCTACAATGAGCAGTTCTTC.

The gene calls are TRBV4-1 and TRBJ2-1; D assignment may be TRBD1 or TRBD2 (5 bases each). There are 14 residues in the CDR3. In germline, CDR1 is MGHRA, CDR2 YSYEKL. The germline V and J ends were trimmed by 0 bases and 9 bases, with 12 bases remaining between them. The CDR3 DNA is TGCGCCAGCAGCCAAGATCCTCTGAGGGGTGAGCAGTTCTTC. The encoded protein is CASSQDPLRGEQFF.

V and J are TRBV5-5 and TRBJ2-7; no clear D gene. Per the germline V gene, CDR1 is SGHKS and CDR2 is YYEKEE (reference sequence). Deletions cut 4 bases from V and 0 bases from J, with 11 bases between. The CDR3 runs to 14 residues. The chain's CDR3 is CASSRAWDSYEQYF. The CDR3 coding sequence is TGTGCCAGCAGCAGGGCGTGGGACTCCTACGAGCAGTACTTC.

This chain's CDR3 is CASSIGRDRATGELFF. CDR3 DNA: TGTGCCAGTAGTATAGGTAGGGACAGGGCGACCGGGGAGCTGTTTTTT. The V gene is TRBV19, the J gene TRBJ2-2, with 9 nucleotides matching TRBD1. The V and J ends lost 1 base and 5 bases, in that order; junction bases with no gene match: 5. The CDR3 totals 16 residues. The germline CDR1 and CDR2 sequences are LNHDA and SQIVND (reference sequence).

This clone was seen a single time. This sequence joins TRBV18 and TRBJ1-2; D not resolved. The CDR3 length is 15 residues. V lost 3 bases and J lost 4, with 15 bases in between. The germline gives CDR1 KGHSH, CDR2 LQKENI. The CDR3 bases are TGTGCCAGCTCACCGGCAGTGGATTTTTCCTATGGCTACACCTTC. It is translated as CASSPAVDFSYGYTF.

A few counts support this clone. The chain combines TRBV7-9 with TRBJ1-3; D not resolved. This CDR3 comprises 15 residues. V was pared by 5 bases and J by 4 bases, with 15 bases between. The germline gives CDR1 SEHNR, CDR2 FQNEAQ (reference sequence). Here the CDR3 reads CASSDTASGGNTIYF. DNA of the CDR3: TGTGCCAGCAGCGATACGGCATCCGGAGGAAACACCATATATTTT. Full variable domain (outside the CDR3, taken from reference TRBV7-9 and TRBJ1-3): DTGVSQNPRHKITKRGQNVTFRCDPISEHNRLYWYRQTLGQGPEFLTYFQNEAQLEKSRLLSDRFSAERPKGSFSTLEIQRTEQGDSAMYLCASSDTASGGNTIYFGEGSWLTVV.

This clone is a singleton in its sample. The chain employs TRBV6-1 and TRBJ1-6; possibly TRBD1 for D (6 bases). This CDR3 region has 13 residues. The germline gives CDR1 MNHNS, CDR2 SASEGT. V was cut by 6 bases and J by 10 bases, with 13 bases left in between. This chain's CDR3 is CASSLPTGSPLHF. For the CDR3, the DNA is TGTGCCAGCAGCCTTCCGACAGGCTCACCCCTCCACTTT.

This clone was counted only a few times. The chain links TRBV5-6 to TRBJ1-6; 11 nucleotides match TRBD1. The CDR3 sequence is 14 residues long. V trimming: 4 bases; J trimming: 8 bases; junction bases outside the gene matches: 2. Germline lookup yields CDR1 SGHDT and CDR2 YYEEEE. CDR3 protein: CASSPGQGDSPLHF. CDR3 sequence (DNA): TGTGCCAGCAGCCCGGGACAGGGGGATTCACCCCTCCACTTT.

The CDR3 loop reads CASSLGLAGGTGYEQYF. The CDR3 DNA sequence: TGTGCCAGCAGCTTGGGTCTAGCGGGAGGAACCGGGTACGAGCAGTACTTC. The chain combines TRBV5-4 with TRBJ2-7, with TRBD2 identical over 11 bases. The trim removed 0 bases at V and 4 bases at J, leaving 9 bases unmatched. Germline V gene lookup returns CDR1 SGHNT and CDR2 YYREEE (reference sequence). This CDR3 is 17 amino acids long.

As DNA, the CDR3 is TGTGCCAGCAGCCCAGGGACGGAGAACACCGGGGAGCTGTTTTTT. It codes for CASSPGTENTGELFF. The chain combines TRBV5-4 with TRBJ2-2; D assignment may be TRBD1 or TRBD2 (5 bases each). The CDR3 consists of 15 residues. Germline V gives CDR1 SGHNT, CDR2 YYREEE (reference sequence). V was shortened by 4 bases and J by 1 base, with 11 bases between the two germline ends.

This clone was recorded once. The CDR3 DNA follows: TGCGCCAGCAGTCCCCAGGGGCCGAACTACGAGCAGTACTTC. It is translated as CASSPQGPNYEQYF. This chain connects TRBV5-1 to TRBJ2-7, with a weak D call TRBD1 (6 bases). In germline, CDR1 is SGHRS, CDR2 YFSETQ. The V gene lost 5 bases and the J gene lost 3 bases, with 15 bases spanning the gap. CDR3 length: 14 amino acids.

The chain has TRBV27 and TRBJ1-6; D unclear. CDR3 size: 18 residues. Germline V lookup: CDR1 MNHEY, CDR2 SMNVEV (reference sequence). Trimming removed 2 bases from V and 7 bases from J, with 21 bases in between. Here the CDR3 reads CASSLRSTDSVTNSPLHF. The CDR3 nucleotides read TGTGCCAGCAGTTTAAGGTCCACAGATAGCGTTACAAATTCACCCCTCCACTTT.

The rearrangement uses TRBV2 and TRBJ2-5; TRBD2 is a possible D gene (6 bases). The CDR3 loop spans 15 amino acids. The V and J ends lost 0 bases and 2 bases respectively, with 10 bases between them. Germline loops: CDR1 SNHLY, CDR2 FYNNEI. As DNA, the CDR3 is TGTGCCAGCAGTGAAGCAGAGCGGGTACAAGAGACCCAGTACTTC. Encoded protein: CASSEAERVQETQYF.

The chain carries TRBV18 and TRBJ2-7; 10 bases map to TRBD1. V lost 3 bases to trimming and J lost 3 bases; unmatched junction nucleotides: 8. CDR3 length: 16 amino acids. From germline, CDR1 is KGHSH and CDR2 LQKENI. The CDR3 region has the DNA TGTGCCAGCTCACCCCTTACGGGACAGGGGAACTACGAGCAGTACTTC. It specifies CASSPLTGQGNYEQYF.

In nucleotides, the CDR3 is TGTGCCAGTAGTAGGACTAGCGGGAGAAATGAGCAGTTCTTC. Translating gives CASSRTSGRNEQFF. The genes are TRBV19 and TRBJ2-1, with 13 bases aligning to TRBD2. The germline CDR1 and CDR2 sequences are LNHDA and SQIVND (reference sequence). The J segment lost 7 bases and the V segment lost 4 bases, leaving 1 base of the junction unmatched. CDR3 length: 14 amino acids.